This T cell receptor beta chain emerged from a study of blood T cells in healthy people across ages. Primed by a sample-barcoded 5' primer and a J-beta primer mix, a second PCR proceeded for about 6 to 12 cycles. Using its own MiXCR run on the 5' RACE reads, TCRdb lists one record per CDR3 protein. This sample has approximately 780,000 distinct CDR3 sequences, with 25% to 30% found just once. Study conclusions and caveats: Among long-lived donors, naive CD4+ cells were more numerous and diversity higher than in aged donors. No one knew whether donors had CMV, which possibly confounded expanded clonotype changes.

This clonotype was recorded a few times. Its antigen is unidentified. Germline V gene lookup returns CDR1 SGHAT and CDR2 FQNNGV. The CDR3 consists of 15 residues. A further study also used this sample, focusing on T cells of mothers and their children. Turning to that study: The TCR beta CDR3 read count exceeded 9 million for each mother and was several million for each child.

V is TRBV11-2 and J is TRBJ2-5; TRBD1 matches 8 bases. The DNA end is more similar to TRBJ2-7, so the J call may be wrong. Material: blood. This TCR was sampled from a boy between 10 and 17 years old in good health. CDR3 sequence reads: CASSPARDRRGEQYF. The CDR3 DNA reads TGTGCCAGCAGCCCCGCCCGGGACAGGCGAGGCGAGCAGTACTTC.